The source of this TCR beta chain is a study of blood T cell repertoires in COVID-19. Overall study: Sites across the United States, Italy and Spain contributed samples from acute and convalescent COVID-19. The analysed material was cDNA or gDNA that came from T cells, B-cell-depleted T cells, or PBMCs.

After removal of 5 bases from V and 4 bases from J, the junction contained 9 bases not matched to a gene. Germline V gives CDR1 PRHDT, CDR2 FYEKMQ (reference sequence). This CDR3 contains 15 residues. Original handling: Using reference gene primer amplification, nucleated cell counts were estimated. Measured with immunoSEQ multiplex PCR; TCRdb has only the in-frame clones, and not every one. That table supplies the V and J calls and clone size; D and trimming were determined from the DNA. Of tens of thousands of clones in the sample, about 85% were seen once. Material for sequencing was peripheral blood. The chain links TRBV13 to TRBJ1-2; 8 nucleotides agree with TRBD1. The receptor's source is a woman aged 50 to 60 with active or convalescent COVID-19. In DNA form, the CDR3 reads TGTGCCAGCAGCCGCGGACAGGGTGGTGTCTATGGCTACACCTTC. This sequence encodes CASSRGQGGVYGYTF.